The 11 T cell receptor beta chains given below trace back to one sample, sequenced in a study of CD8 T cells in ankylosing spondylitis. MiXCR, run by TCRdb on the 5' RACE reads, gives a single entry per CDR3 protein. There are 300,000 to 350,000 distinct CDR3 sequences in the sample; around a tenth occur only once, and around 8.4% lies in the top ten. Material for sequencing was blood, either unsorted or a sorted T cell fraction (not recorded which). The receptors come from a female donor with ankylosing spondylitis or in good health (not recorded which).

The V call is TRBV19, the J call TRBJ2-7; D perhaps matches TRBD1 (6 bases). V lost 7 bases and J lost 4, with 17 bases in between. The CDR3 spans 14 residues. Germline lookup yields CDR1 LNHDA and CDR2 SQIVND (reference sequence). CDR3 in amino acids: CASTNRDNQYEQYF. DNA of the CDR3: TGTGCCAGTACAAACCGGGACAACCAGTACGAGCAGTACTTC.

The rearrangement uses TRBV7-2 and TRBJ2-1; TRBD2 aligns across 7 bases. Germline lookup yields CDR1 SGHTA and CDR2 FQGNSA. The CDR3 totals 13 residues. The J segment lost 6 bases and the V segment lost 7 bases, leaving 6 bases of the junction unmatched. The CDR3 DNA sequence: TGTGCCAGCACCGGCGGGAGTGCCAATGAGCAGTTCTTC. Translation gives CASTGGSANEQFF. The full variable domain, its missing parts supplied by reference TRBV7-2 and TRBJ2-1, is GAGVSQSPSNKVTEKGKDVELRCDPISGHTALYWYRQSLGQGLEFLIYFQGNSAPDKSGLPSDRFSAERTGGSVSTLTIQRTQQEDSAVYLCASTGGSANEQFFGPGTRLTVL.

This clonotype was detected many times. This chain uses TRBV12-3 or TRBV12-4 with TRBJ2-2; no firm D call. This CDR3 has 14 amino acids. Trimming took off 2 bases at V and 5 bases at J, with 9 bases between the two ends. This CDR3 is CASSLQGWTGELFF. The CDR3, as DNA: TGTGCCAGCAGTTTACAAGGGTGGACCGGGGAGCTGTTTTTT.

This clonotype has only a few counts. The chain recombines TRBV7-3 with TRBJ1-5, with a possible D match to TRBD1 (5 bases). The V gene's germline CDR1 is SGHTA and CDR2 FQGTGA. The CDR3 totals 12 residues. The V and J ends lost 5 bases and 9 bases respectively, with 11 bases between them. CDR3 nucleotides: TGTGCCAGCAGCCACGTGGGGGGGCCCCAGCATTTT. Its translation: CASSHVGGPQHF.

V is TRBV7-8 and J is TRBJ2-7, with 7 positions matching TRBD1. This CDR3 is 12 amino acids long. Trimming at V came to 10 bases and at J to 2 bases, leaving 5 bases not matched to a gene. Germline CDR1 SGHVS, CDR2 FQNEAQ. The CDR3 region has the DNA TGTGCCAACCGGGACAGTGCCTACGAGCAGTACTTC. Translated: CANRDSAYEQYF. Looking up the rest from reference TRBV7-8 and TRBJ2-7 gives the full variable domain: GAGVSQSPRYKVAKRGQDVALRCDPISGHVSLFWYQQALGQGPEFLTYFQNEAQLDKSGLPSDRFFAERPEGSVSTLKIQRTQQEDSAVYLCANRDSAYEQYFGPGTRLTVT.

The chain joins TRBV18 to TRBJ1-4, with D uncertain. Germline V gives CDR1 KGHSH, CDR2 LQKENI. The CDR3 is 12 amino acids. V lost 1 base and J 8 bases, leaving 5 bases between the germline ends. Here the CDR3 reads CASSPRREKLFF. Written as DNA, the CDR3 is TGTGCCAGCTCACCACGAAGAGAAAAACTGTTTTTT.

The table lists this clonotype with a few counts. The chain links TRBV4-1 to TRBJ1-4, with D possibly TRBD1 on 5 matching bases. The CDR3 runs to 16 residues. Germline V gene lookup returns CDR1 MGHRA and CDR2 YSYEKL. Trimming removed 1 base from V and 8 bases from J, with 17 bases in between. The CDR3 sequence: CASSQGGQIPGEKLFF. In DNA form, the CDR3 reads TGCGCCAGCAGCCAAGGGGGCCAAATTCCGGGGGAAAAACTGTTTTTT.

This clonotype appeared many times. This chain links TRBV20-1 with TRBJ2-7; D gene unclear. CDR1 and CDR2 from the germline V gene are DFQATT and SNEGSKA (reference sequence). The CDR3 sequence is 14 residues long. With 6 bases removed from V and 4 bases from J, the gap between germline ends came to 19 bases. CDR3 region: CSAPGPQNWYEQYF. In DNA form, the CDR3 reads TGCAGTGCCCCCGGGCCTCAGAACTGGTACGAGCAGTACTTC.

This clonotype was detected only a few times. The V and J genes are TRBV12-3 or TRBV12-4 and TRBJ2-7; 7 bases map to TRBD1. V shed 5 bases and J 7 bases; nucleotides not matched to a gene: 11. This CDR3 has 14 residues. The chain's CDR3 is CASSPWGQRTEQYF. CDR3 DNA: TGTGCCAGCAGTCCCTGGGGACAGCGTACGGAGCAGTACTTC.

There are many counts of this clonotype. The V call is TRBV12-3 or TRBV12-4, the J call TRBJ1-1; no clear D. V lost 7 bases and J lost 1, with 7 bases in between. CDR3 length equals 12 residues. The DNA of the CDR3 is TGTGCCAGCACTACAGCGAACACTGAAGCTTTCTTT. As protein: CASTTANTEAFF.

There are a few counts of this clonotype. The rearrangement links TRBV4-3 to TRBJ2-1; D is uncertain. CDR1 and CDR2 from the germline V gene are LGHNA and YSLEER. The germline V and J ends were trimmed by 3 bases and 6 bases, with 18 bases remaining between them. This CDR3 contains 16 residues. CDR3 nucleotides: TGCGCCAGCAGCCACACGATCGGACCATCGGGCAATGAGCAGTTCTTC. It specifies CASSHTIGPSGNEQFF.